One and the same sample provided the 9 T cell receptor beta chains below, sequenced in a study of OX40 agonist ivuxolimab in advanced cancers. Using immunoSEQ multiplex PCR, the repertoire was profiled, and TCRdb retains in-frame clones only, with some absent. Of 55,000 to 75,000 clones in the sample, 75% to 90% are singletons; the top ten hold less than 5%. The specimen comprised CD4+ or CD8+ T cells sorted from blood, sampled in a trial of the OX40 agonist ivuxolimab. The receptors come from an adult with an advanced solid tumor such as melanoma, head and neck, liver or kidney cancer.

The chain recombines TRBV7-6 with TRBJ1-1, with D perhaps matching TRBD1 (6 bases). Trimming took off 2 bases at V and 1 base at J, with 11 bases between the two ends. The CDR3 has 15 residues. In germline, CDR1 is SGHVS, CDR2 FNYEAQ. The CDR3 loop reads CASSLPGQRNTEAFF. CDR3 nucleotides: TGTGCCAGCAGCTTACCCGGACAGAGGAACACTGAAGCTTTCTTT.

This rearrangement joins TRBV7-6 to TRBJ2-1; D might be TRBD1 (5 bases). V was shortened by 11 bases and J by 0 bases, with 11 bases between the two germline ends. CDR1 and CDR2 (germline): SGHVS, FNYEAQ. The CDR3 consists of 13 residues. CDR3: CALGQGSYNEQFF. For the CDR3, the DNA is TGTGCCTTAGGGCAGGGCTCCTACAATGAGCAGTTCTTC. The entire variable domain, with the rest obtained from reference TRBV7-6 and TRBJ2-1, is as follows: GAGVSQSPRYKVTKRGQDVALRCDPISGHVSLYWYRQALGQGPEFLTYFNYEAQQDKSGLPNDRFSAERPEGSISTLTIQRTEQRDSAMYRCALGQGSYNEQFFGPGTRLTVL.

The genes are TRBV2 and TRBJ2-1; 11 bases match TRBD2. The CDR3 contains 17 residues. CDR1 and CDR2 from the germline V gene are SNHLY and FYNNEI. With V trimmed by 7 bases and J by 5 bases, 13 bases remained unmatched. DNA for the CDR3: TGTGCCAGCATAGCGGGGGGGCCCACGGTTGGCGACAATGAGCAGTTCTTC. Translated: CASIAGGPTVGDNEQFF.

This clone appeared once. V gene TRBV11-1 combines with J gene TRBJ1-2; D might be TRBD1 (6 bases). This CDR3 has 13 amino acids. Germline V gives CDR1 SGHAT, CDR2 FQDESV (reference sequence). V was shortened by 2 bases and J by 7 bases, with 11 bases between the two germline ends. The DNA of the CDR3 is TGTGCCAGCAGCTTATCACAGGGAAGTGGCTACACCTTC. It yields the protein CASSLSQGSGYTF.

A single count supports this clone. The V call is TRBV6-5, the J call TRBJ2-7; the match to TRBD1 covers 9 bases. Per the germline V gene, CDR1 is MNHEY and CDR2 is SVGAGI. Germline trimming cut 8 bases from V and 0 bases from J; bases unmatched to any gene: 8. The CDR3 is made up of 15 amino acids. CDR3 in DNA: TGTGCCAGCCGAGGACAGGGGAGCTCCTCCTACGAGCAGTACTTC. It is translated as CASRGQGSSSYEQYF.

The chain is built from TRBV7-9 and TRBJ1-6; D is perhaps TRBD1 (5 bases). The ends were cut back, 2 bases at V and 10 bases at J, with 15 bases in the middle. The germline V gene has CDR1 SEHNR and CDR2 FQNEAQ (reference sequence). The CDR3 loop spans 15 amino acids. The CDR3 DNA reads as TGTGCCAGCAGCTTACCGGGACCCGGCGGCTCACCCCTCCACTTT. Protein product: CASSLPGPGGSPLHF.

This clone turned up a few times. CDR3 loop: CATSRDTDTQYF. The CDR3, as DNA: TGCGCCACCTCCAGGGATACAGATACGCAGTATTTT. V usage is TRBV5-1 and J usage is TRBJ2-3, with D possibly TRBD1 on 5 matching bases. The CDR3 sequence is 12 residues long. Germline CDR1 SGHRS, CDR2 YFSETQ. V was shortened by 9 bases and J by 3 bases, with 11 bases between the two germline ends.

This sequence joins TRBV2 and TRBJ1-1; D may be TRBD1 (5 bases). Germline-derived CDR1 and CDR2 are SNHLY and FYNNEI. Trimming shortened V by 7 bases and J by 4 bases, and 10 bases separated the two germline ends. This CDR3 contains 12 residues. The CDR3 region is CASNPGGTEAFF. CDR3 coding DNA: TGTGCCAGCAACCCCGGGGGCACTGAAGCTTTCTTT.

The chain employs TRBV28 and TRBJ2-1, with 9 bases lining up with TRBD2. This CDR3 contains 11 residues. Germline loops: CDR1 MDHEN, CDR2 SYDVKM. CDR3: CVAGVKNEQFF. The CDR3 nucleotides read TGTGTAGCGGGAGTGAAAAATGAGCAGTTCTTC.